This T cell receptor (beta chain) was identified in a study of beta chain features in type 1 diabetes. Study as a whole: All samples yielded some 100,000,000 examined sorted cells. Findings of the study overall: People with Type 1 diabetes carried modestly yet significantly shorter TCRB CDR3s in all four CD4+ subsets.

The sequenced template was cDNA made from the entire isolated RNA. Mean read depth for naive, central memory and regulatory T cell samples was 3 million to 4.5 million reads. The repertoire was sequenced with immunoSEQ multiplex PCR; TCRdb's copy has only in-frame clones and lacks some. Of approximately 250,000 clones in the sample, approximately 25% are singletons; the top ten hold 0.012%. Germline values: CDR1 LNHDA, CDR2 SQIVND (reference sequence). The V and J ends lost 3 bases and 2 bases respectively, with 11 bases between them. There are 15 residues in the CDR3. Worth noting for this clone: No antigen is known for it.

Cell sorting via CD45RO/CCR7/CD25/CD127/CD95/CD27 was performed to obtain CD4+ naive, central memory, regulatory and stem cell-like memory cells. Material for sequencing was naive CD4+ T cells from blood. This TCR derives from a woman in her twenties or thirties with type 1 diabetes. The rearrangement uses TRBV19 and TRBJ1-5, with D unresolved. CDR3 nucleotide sequence: TGTGCCAGTAGTATTAGTAATCAAGGCAATCAGCCCCAGCATTTT. Translated: CASSISNQGNQPQHF.